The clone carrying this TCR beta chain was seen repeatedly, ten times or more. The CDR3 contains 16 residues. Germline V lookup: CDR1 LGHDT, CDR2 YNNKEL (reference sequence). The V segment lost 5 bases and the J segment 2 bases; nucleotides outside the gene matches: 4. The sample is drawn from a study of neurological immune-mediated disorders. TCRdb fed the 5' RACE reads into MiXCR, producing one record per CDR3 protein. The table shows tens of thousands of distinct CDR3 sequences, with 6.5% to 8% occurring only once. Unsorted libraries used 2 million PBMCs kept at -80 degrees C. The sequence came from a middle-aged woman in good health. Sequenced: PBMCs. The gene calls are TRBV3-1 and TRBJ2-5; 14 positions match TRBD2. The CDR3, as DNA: TGTGCCAGCAGCGAAGGACTAGCGGGAGGTCAAGAGACCCAGTACTTC. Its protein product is CASSEGLAGGQETQYF.